This paragraph covers one TCR beta chain sequence. Its specificity is not known. The protocol was immunoSEQ multiplex PCR, while the TCRdb copy is restricted to in-frame clones and leaves out a portion. Of about 270,000 clones listed, 70% to 90% are singletons. V was clipped by 8 bases and J by 1 base, with 11 bases between them. This CDR3 contains 13 residues. The germline CDR1 and CDR2 sequences are MNHEY and SMNVEV (reference sequence). These data come from a study of cytomegalovirus exposure and HLA in healthy donors. Whole-study results and caveats: According to reports, the classifier identified cytomegalovirus status with high specificity and sensitivity. While the bulk of TCR sequences proved rare, some public TCRs turned up in many donors. Subsequent analysis found a tendency for first-cohort TCR clusters to co-occur within the 120 or so validation repertoires. The authors listed over 150 TCR beta chains as cytomegalovirus-associated.

The sample comprised PBMCs. This clonotype originated in a woman between 18 and 30 years old in good health and CMV-seronegative. V usage is TRBV27 and J usage is TRBJ1-1; tentatively, D is TRBD1 (5 bases). The CDR3 loop reads CASLQGSNTEAFF. The CDR3 DNA follows: TGTGCCAGCCTCCAGGGATCGAACACTGAAGCTTTCTTT.